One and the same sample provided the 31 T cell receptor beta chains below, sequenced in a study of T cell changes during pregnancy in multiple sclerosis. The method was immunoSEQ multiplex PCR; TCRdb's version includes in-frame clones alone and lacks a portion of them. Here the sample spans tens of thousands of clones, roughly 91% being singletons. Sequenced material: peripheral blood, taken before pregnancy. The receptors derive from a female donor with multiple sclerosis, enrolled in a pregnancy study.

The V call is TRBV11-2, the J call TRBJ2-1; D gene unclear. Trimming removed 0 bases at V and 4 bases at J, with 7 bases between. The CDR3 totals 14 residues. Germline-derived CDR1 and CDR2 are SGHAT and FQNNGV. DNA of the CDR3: TGTGCCAGCAGCTTAGACGGTTTTTACAATGAGCAGTTCTTC. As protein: CASSLDGFYNEQFF. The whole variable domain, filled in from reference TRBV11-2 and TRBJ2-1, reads EAGVAQSPRYKIIEKRQSVAFWCNPISGHATLYWYQQILGQGPKLLIQFQNNGVVDDSQLPKDRFSAERLKGVDSTLKIQPAKLEDSAVYLCASSLDGFYNEQFFGPGTRLTVL.

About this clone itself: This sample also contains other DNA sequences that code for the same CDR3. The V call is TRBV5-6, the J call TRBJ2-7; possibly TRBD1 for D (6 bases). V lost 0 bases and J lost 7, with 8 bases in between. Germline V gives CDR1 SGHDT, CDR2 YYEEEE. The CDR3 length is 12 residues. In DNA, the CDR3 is TGTGCCAGCAGCTTGGGAGGACAGGAGCAGTACTTC. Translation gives CASSLGGQEQYF.

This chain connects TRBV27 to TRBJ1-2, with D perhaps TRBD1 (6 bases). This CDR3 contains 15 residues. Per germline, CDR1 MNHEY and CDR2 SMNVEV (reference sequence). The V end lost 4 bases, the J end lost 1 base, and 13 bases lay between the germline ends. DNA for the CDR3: TGTGCCAGCAGTTCGCGCGGACAGAGTAACTATGGCTACACCTTC. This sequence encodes CASSSRGQSNYGYTF.

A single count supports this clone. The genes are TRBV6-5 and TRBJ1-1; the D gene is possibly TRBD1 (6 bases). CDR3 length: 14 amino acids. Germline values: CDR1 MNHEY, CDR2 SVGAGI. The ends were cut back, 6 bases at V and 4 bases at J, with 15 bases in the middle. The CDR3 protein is CASREDRGITEAFF. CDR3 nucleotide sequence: TGTGCCAGCAGGGAGGACAGAGGGATCACTGAAGCTTTCTTT.

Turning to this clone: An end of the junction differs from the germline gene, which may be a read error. The chain's CDR3 is CASSPGLPRNTDTQYF. In nucleotides, the CDR3 is TGTGCTAGCAGTCCCGGACTACCCCGTAACACAGATACGCAGTATTTT. The V call is TRBV7-7, the J call TRBJ2-3; TRBD2 might be the D (6 bases). Germline V gene sequence: CDR1 SSHAT, CDR2 FNYEAQ (reference sequence). This CDR3 spans 16 amino acids.

The CDR3 region has the DNA TGTGCCAGCAGCTTAGAACGACCTGGTATAGGCGGGAATGGCTACACCTTC. The encoded protein is CASSLERPGIGGNGYTF. V gene TRBV7-2 combines with J gene TRBJ1-2; D is undetermined. The germline V gene has CDR1 SGHTA and CDR2 FQGNSA. Trimming removed 1 base from V and 6 bases from J, with 21 bases in between. The CDR3 runs 17 residues.

For the CDR3, the DNA is TGTGCCAGCAGCTTACTAGCCCTGGGGGAGACCCAGTACTTC. This translates into CASSLLALGETQYF. This chain uses TRBV7-2 with TRBJ2-5; D may be TRBD2 (5 bases). The CDR3 totals 14 residues. Trimming removed 2 bases at V and 5 bases at J, with 12 bases between. Germline V lookup: CDR1 SGHTA, CDR2 FQGNSA.

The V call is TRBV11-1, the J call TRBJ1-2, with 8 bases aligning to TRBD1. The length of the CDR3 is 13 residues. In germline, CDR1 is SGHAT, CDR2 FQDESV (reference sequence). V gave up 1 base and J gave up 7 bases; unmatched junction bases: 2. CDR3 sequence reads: CASSLEDRGGYTF. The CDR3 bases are TGTGCCAGCAGCTTAGAAGACAGGGGTGGCTACACCTTC.

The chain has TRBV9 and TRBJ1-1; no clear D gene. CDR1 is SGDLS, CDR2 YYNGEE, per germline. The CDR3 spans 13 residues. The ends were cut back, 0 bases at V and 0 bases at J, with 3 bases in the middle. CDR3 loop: CASSVAVNTEAFF. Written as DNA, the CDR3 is TGTGCCAGCAGCGTAGCTGTGAACACTGAAGCTTTCTTT.

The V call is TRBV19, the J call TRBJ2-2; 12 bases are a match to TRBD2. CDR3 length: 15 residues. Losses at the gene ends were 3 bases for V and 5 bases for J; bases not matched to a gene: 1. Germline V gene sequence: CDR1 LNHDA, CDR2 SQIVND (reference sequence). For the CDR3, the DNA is TGTGCCAGTAGTATGCTAGCGGGAGGGACCGGGGAGCTGTTTTTT. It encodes CASSMLAGGTGELFF.

CDR3 residues: CASSEAGTGTSNQPQHF. As DNA, the CDR3 is TGTGCCAGCAGTGAAGCCGGGACAGGGACTAGCAATCAGCCCCAGCATTTT. This sequence joins TRBV6-4 and TRBJ1-5; 9 bases fit TRBD1. The germline gives CDR1 MRHNA, CDR2 SNTAGT. V lost 3 bases to trimming and J lost 0 bases; unmatched junction nucleotides: 6. The CDR3 sequence is 17 residues long.

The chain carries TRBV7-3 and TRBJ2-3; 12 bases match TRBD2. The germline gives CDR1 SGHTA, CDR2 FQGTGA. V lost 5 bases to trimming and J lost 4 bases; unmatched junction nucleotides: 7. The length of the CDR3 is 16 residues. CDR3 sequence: CASSRQLAGGSDTQYF. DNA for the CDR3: TGTGCCAGCAGCCGACAACTAGCGGGGGGTTCAGATACGCAGTATTTT. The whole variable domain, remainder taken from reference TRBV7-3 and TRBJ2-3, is GAGVSQTPSNKVTEKGKYVELRCDPISGHTALYWYRQSLGQGPEFLIYFQGTGAADDSGLPNDRFFAVRPEGSVSTLKIQRTERGDSAVYLCASSRQLAGGSDTQYFGPGTRLTVL.

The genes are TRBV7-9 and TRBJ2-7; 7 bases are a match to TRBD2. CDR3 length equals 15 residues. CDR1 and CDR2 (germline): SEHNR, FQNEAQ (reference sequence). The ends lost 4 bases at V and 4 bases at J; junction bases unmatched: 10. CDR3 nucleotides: TGTGCCAGCAGCTCCTGGGACTACGGCGAATACGAGCAGTACTTC. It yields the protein CASSSWDYGEYEQYF.

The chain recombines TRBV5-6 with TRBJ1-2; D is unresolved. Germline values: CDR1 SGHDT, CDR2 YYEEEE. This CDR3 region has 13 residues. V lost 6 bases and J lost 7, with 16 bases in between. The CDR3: CASTSGRIGGYTF. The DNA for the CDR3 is TGTGCCAGCACCTCGGGGAGGATCGGTGGCTACACCTTC.

The CDR3 sequence is CASSLGGLAGTSDEQFF. CDR3 in DNA: TGTGCCAGCAGCTTAGGGGGACTAGCGGGGACCTCGGATGAGCAGTTCTTC. The V gene is TRBV11-3, the J gene TRBJ2-1; 13 nucleotides align to TRBD2. CDR1 is SGHNT and CDR2 is YENEEA in the germline V gene. After removal of 1 base from V and 8 bases from J, the junction contained 8 bases not matched to a gene. This CDR3 has 17 residues.

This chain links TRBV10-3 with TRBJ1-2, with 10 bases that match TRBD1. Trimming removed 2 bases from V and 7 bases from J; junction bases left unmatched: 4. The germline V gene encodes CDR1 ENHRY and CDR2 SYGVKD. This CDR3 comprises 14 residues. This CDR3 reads CAISEPTGGGGYTF. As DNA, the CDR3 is TGTGCCATCAGTGAGCCGACAGGGGGCGGTGGCTACACCTTC.

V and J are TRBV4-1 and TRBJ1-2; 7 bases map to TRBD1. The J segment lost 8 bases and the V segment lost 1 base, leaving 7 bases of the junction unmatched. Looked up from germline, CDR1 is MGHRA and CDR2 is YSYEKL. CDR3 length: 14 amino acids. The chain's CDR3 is CASSQVVRGQGYTF. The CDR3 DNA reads TGCGCCAGCAGCCAAGTTGTCAGGGGACAGGGCTACACCTTC.

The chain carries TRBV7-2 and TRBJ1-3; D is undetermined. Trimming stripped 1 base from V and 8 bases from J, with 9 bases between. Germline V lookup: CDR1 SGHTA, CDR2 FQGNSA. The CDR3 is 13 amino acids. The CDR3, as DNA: TGTGCCAGCAGCTTAGTGTCCTACCACACCATATATTTT. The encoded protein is CASSLVSYHTIYF.

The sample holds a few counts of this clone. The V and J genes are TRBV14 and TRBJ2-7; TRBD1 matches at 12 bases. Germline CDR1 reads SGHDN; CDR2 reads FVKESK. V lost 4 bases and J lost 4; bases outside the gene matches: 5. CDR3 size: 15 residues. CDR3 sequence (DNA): TGTGCCAGCAGCCGGATGGGACAGGGGGCGTACGAGCAGTACTTC. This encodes CASSRMGQGAYEQYF.

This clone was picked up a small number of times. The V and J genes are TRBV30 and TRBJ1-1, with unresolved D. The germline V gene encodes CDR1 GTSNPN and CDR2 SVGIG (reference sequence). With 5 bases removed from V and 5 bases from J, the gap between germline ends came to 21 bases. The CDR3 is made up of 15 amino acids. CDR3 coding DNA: TGTGCCTGGCGTGAACCCAGGCGGCGAGGGACTGAAGCTTTCTTT. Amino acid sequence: CAWREPRRRGTEAFF.

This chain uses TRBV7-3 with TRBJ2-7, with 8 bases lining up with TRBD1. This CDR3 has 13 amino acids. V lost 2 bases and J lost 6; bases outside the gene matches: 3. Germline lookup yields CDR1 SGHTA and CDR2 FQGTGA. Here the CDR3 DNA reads TGTGCCAGCAGCTTAGGACAGGGCCTCGAGCAGTACTTC. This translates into CASSLGQGLEQYF.

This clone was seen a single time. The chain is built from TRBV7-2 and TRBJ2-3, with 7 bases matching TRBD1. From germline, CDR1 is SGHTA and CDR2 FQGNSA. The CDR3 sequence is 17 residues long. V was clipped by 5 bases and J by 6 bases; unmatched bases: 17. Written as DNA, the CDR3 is TGTGCCAGCAGCCCCCAGTCCGGGACAGCCTCTGAGGATACGCAGTATTTT. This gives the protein CASSPQSGTASEDTQYF.

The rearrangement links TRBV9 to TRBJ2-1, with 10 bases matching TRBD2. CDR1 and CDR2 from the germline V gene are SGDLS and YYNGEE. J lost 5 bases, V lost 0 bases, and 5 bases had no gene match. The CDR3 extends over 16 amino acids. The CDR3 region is CASSVVPAGGHNEQFF. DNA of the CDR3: TGTGCCAGCAGCGTAGTCCCAGCGGGGGGGCACAATGAGCAGTTCTTC. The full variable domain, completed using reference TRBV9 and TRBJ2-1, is DSGVTQTPKHLITATGQRVTLRCSPRSGDLSVYWYQQSLDQGLQFLIQYYNGEERAKGNILERFSAQQFPDLHSELNLSSLELGDSALYFCASSVVPAGGHNEQFFGPGTRLTVL.

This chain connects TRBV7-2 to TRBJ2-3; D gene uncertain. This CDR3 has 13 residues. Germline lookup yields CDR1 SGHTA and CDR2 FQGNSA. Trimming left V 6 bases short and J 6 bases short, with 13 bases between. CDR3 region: CASSHELLDTQYF. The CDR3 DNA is TGTGCCAGCAGTCACGAGCTCTTGGATACGCAGTATTTT.

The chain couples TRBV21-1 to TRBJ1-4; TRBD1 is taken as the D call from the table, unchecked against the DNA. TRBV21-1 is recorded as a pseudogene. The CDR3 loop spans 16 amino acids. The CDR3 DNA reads TGTGCCAGCAGCAAAGACGGACAGCCAGGAAATGAAAAACTGTTTTTT. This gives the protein CASSKDGQPGNEKLFF.

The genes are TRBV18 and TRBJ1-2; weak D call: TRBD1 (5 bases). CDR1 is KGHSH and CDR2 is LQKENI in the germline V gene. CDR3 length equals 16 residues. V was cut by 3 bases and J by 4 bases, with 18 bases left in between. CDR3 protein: CASSPIGTPWAYGYTF. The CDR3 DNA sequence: TGTGCCAGCTCACCCATCGGGACTCCGTGGGCCTATGGCTACACCTTC.

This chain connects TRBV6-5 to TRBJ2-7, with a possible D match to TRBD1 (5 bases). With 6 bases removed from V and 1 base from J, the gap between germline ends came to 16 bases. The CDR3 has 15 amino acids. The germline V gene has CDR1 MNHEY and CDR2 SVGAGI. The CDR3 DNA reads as TGTGCCAGCAGGCAGGAAAAGGGGCCGTCCTACGAGCAGTACTTC. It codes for CASRQEKGPSYEQYF.

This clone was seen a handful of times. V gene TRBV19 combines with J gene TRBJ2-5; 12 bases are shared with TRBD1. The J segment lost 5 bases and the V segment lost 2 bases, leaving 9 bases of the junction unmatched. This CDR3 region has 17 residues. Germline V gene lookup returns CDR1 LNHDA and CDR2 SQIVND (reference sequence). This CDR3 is CASSISGTGGALETQYF. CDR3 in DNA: TGTGCCAGTAGTATATCCGGGACAGGGGGCGCACTGGAGACCCAGTACTTC. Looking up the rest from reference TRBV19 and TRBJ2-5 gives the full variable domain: DGGITQSPKYLFRKEGQNVTLSCEQNLNHDAMYWYRQDPGQGLRLIYYSQIVNDFQKGDIAEGYSVSREKKESFPLTVTSAQKNPTAFYLCASSISGTGGALETQYFGPGTRLLVL.

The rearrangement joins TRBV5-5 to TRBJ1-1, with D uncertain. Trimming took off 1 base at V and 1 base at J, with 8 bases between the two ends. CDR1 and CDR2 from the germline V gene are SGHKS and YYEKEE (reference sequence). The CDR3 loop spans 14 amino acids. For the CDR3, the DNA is TGTGCCAGCAGCTTGAGGAGCGGGAACACTGAAGCTTTCTTT. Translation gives CASSLRSGNTEAFF.

CDR3 in DNA: TGTGCCTGGAGGGTTGGGAGAGAGACCCAGTACTTC. Amino acid sequence: CAWRVGRETQYF. The chain joins TRBV30 to TRBJ2-5; D possibly corresponds to TRBD2 (5 bases). The CDR3 has 12 amino acids. Germline V lookup: CDR1 GTSNPN, CDR2 SVGIG (reference sequence). V was cut by 3 bases and J by 4 bases, with 9 bases left in between. Looking up the rest from reference TRBV30 and TRBJ2-5 gives the full variable domain: SQTIHQWPATLVQPVGSPLSLECTVEGTSNPNLYWYRQAAGRGLQLLFYSVGIGQISSEVPQNLSASRPQDRQFILSSKKLLLSDSGFYLCAWRVGRETQYFGPGTRLLVL.

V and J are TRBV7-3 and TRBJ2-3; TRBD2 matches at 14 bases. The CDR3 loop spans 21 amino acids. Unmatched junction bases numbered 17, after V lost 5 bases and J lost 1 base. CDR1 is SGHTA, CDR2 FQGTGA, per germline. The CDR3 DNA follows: TGTGCCAGCAGCCCCCAACCCGGACTAGCGGGGGGCCCGGGGGGCACAGATACGCAGTATTTT. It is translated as CASSPQPGLAGGPGGTDTQYF.